Listed below are T cell receptor beta chains from one sample, sequenced in a study of T cells in Graves' hyperthyroidism and ophthalmopathy. TCRdb recomputed calls from the multiplex PCR reads with MiXCR, one row per CDR3 protein. The sample shows about 380,000 distinct CDR3 sequences, about 13% of them seen only once. What was sequenced was blood. The source of these receptors is a man aged 25-45 years with Graves' hyperthyroidism that later progressed to Graves' ophthalmopathy. The CDR3 runs from the conserved cysteine through the conserved F or W. Fields, in order: J gene, D gene, clone size, V gene, CDR3 protein, CDR3 DNA. A D gene is named only where the DNA matches it firmly. The size field is filled for only some rows; it gives once, few, many or a size class.

>TRBJ2-7|TRBD2|few|TRBV14
CASSQGWGSGGLSYEQYF
TGTGCCAGCAGCCAGGGGTGGGGGAGCGGGGGCCTCTCCTACGAGCAGTACTTC
>TRBJ1-2|.|.|TRBV2
CASSEGGWLDTYGYTF
TGTGCCAGCAGTGAAGGGGGCTGGCTAGACACCTATGGCTACACCTTC
>TRBJ2-3|.|few|TRBV6-1
CASNGQRISTDTQYF
TGTGCCAGCAATGGACAGAGGATTAGCACAGATACGCAGTATTTT
>TRBJ2-7|.|.|TRBV27
CASSLYQERYEQYF
TGTGCCAGCAGTTTATACCAGGAACGCTACGAGCAGTACTTC
>TRBJ1-5|TRBD1|many|TRBV25-1
CASEGQGSNQPQHF
TGTGCCAGCGAAGGACAGGGTAGCAATCAGCCCCAGCATTTT
>TRBJ2-5|TRBD2|.|TRBV20-1
CSARPGGRQWETQYF
TGCAGTGCTAGACCGGGGGGGCGTCAATGGGAGACCCAGTACTTC
>TRBJ1-2|.|.|TRBV6-1
CASATLGRVYGYTF
TGTGCCAGCGCAACGCTGGGACGCGTCTATGGCTACACCTTC
>TRBJ1-1|TRBD1|few|TRBV9
CASSEIGTGAMNTEAFF
TGTGCCAGCAGCGAAATCGGGACAGGTGCAATGAACACTGAAGCTTTCTTT
>TRBJ2-5|.|many|TRBV2
CASSELAPGVEETQYF
TGTGCCAGCAGTGAACTGGCGCCAGGGGTGGAAGAGACCCAGTACTTC
>TRBJ1-5|TRBD1|.|TRBV28
CASTPDREQPQHF
TGTGCCAGCACCCCGGACAGGGAGCAGCCCCAGCATTTT
>TRBJ2-5|TRBD1|many|TRBV2
CASSAGTGEETQYF
TGTGCCAGCAGTGCGGGGACAGGGGAAGAGACCCAGTACTTC
>TRBJ2-3|.|few|TRBV5-1
CASSLTTTRGRGTDTQYF
TGCGCCAGCAGCTTGACCACGACAAGGGGACGGGGCACAGATACGCAGTATTTT
>TRBJ1-2|.|many|TRBV6-1
CASSESDENYGYTF
TGTGCCAGCAGTGAATCGGACGAGAACTATGGCTACACCTTC
>TRBJ2-5|TRBD2|.|TRBV3-1
CASTDGSAGKETQYF
TGTGCCAGCACTGACGGGTCAGCGGGGAAAGAGACCCAGTACTTC
>TRBJ2-2|.|once|TRBV20-1
CSARGGRNTGELFF
TGCAGTGCTAGAGGGGGCAGAAACACCGGGGAGCTGTTTTTT
>TRBJ2-2|.|.|TRBV7-3
CASSRRVVNTGELFF
TGTGCCAGCAGCCGTCGTGTAGTGAACACCGGGGAGCTGTTTTTT
>TRBJ1-2|.|.|TRBV15
CATSRDGRGAGYTF
TGTGCCACCAGCAGAGATGGGAGAGGGGCCGGCTACACCTTC
>TRBJ2-2|TRBD2|.|TRBV6-6
CASSYSGIWGGTGELFF
TGTGCCAGCAGTTACTCGGGTATCTGGGGGGGGACCGGGGAGCTGTTTTTT
>TRBJ1-1|TRBD1|few|TRBV4-1
CASRRTGEGTEAFF
TGCGCCAGCAGACGGACAGGGGAGGGCACTGAAGCTTTCTTT
>TRBJ2-3|.|many|TRBV12-3/TRBV12-4
CASSILGADTQYF
TGTGCCAGCAGCATACTAGGGGCAGATACGCAGTATTTT
>TRBJ1-2|TRBD1|few|TRBV20-1
CSARPGQGVGGYTF
TGCAGTGCTAGACCTGGACAGGGAGTGGGGGGCTACACCTTC
>TRBJ2-7|.|many|TRBV11-3
CASSSGPTGTSYEQYF
TGTGCCAGCAGCTCCGGACCGACGGGGACTTCCTACGAGCAGTACTTC
>TRBJ2-7|TRBD2|.|TRBV5-1
CASSQGTSGVYKQYF
TGCGCCAGCAGCCAAGGGACTAGCGGGGTCTACAAGCAGTACTTC
>TRBJ1-6|TRBD1|.|TRBV5-8
CASRMRTGGSPLHF
TGTGCCAGCAGGATGAGGACAGGGGGTTCACCCCTCCACTTT
>TRBJ1-2|TRBD1|.|TRBV7-9
CASSLHTGGGGYTF
TGTGCCAGCAGCTTACATACAGGGGGCGGTGGCTACACCTTC
>TRBJ2-3|TRBD2|.|TRBV7-9
CASSDTGGVDTQYF
TGTGCCAGCAGTGATACCGGGGGGGTAGATACGCAGTATTTT
>TRBJ2-2|.|.|TRBV4-2
CASSQDHGTVNTGELFF
TGTGCCAGCAGCCAAGACCACGGGACGGTGAACACCGGGGAGCTGTTTTTT
>TRBJ1-1|.|.|TRBV30
CAWRQPRYTEAFF
TGTGCCTGGAGACAGCCAAGGTACACTGAAGCTTTCTTT